This T cell receptor (beta chain) was recorded in a study of response to subunit inactivated influenza vaccine. Trimming stripped 6 bases from V and 1 base from J, with 13 bases between. This CDR3 is built from 14 residues. Germline CDR1 MDHEN, CDR2 SYDVKM. Using its own MiXCR run on the RT-PCR reads, TCRdb lists one record per CDR3 protein. The sample includes about 540,000 distinct CDR3 sequences, roughly 25% of them seen just once. The data also belong to a second study, concerning T cells expressing NK-cell markers. From that paper: With UMIs, 5'RACE template switching was used to make TCR beta cDNA. In sorted CD3+CD56+NKG2C+, CD3+CD56+NKG2C- and CD3+CD56-NKG2C+ T cells, TCR beta repertoires were obtained. Seven sequenced donors out of eight were HCMV-seropositive, one seronegative. For 6 or 7 donors, the dominant NKG2C+ clonotypes made up roughly 1.0-7.0% of their CD8+ T cells. A handful of donors likewise had their CD3+CD56-NKG2C+ fraction led by these clonotypes.

The receptor comes from a man aged 50-60 years who received an inactivated influenza vaccine. The rearrangement links TRBV28 to TRBJ2-7; D ambiguous. Specimen: CD4+ T cells sorted from PBMCs, collected roughly 12 days after vaccination. CDR3 loop: CASRGWAESYEQYF. CDR3 bases: TGTGCCAGCAGAGGGTGGGCAGAGTCCTACGAGCAGTACTTC.